One T cell receptor (beta chain) is described in this entry. This specimen belongs to a study of T cell changes during pregnancy in multiple sclerosis. The CDR3 is 15 residues long. Trimming cost V 0 bases and J 0 bases, with 7 bases left between them. The germline V gene has CDR1 SGDLS and CDR2 YYNGEE. The assay was immunoSEQ multiplex PCR, and TCRdb's table has in-frame clones only and misses some. Among 45,000 to 55,000 clones listed, around 92% were seen once. The receptor's source is a female donor in good health, enrolled as a control in a pregnancy study. This material consisted of CD4+ T cells from peripheral blood mononuclear cells, taken in the second trimester of pregnancy. The chain links TRBV9 to TRBJ2-1; no clear D. The CDR3 sequence is CASSVAPSSYNEQFF. DNA for the CDR3: TGTGCCAGCAGCGTAGCACCGAGCTCCTACAATGAGCAGTTCTTC. The full variable domain, in which reference TRBV9 and TRBJ2-1 provide the parts outside the CDR3, is DSGVTQTPKHLITATGQRVTLRCSPRSGDLSVYWYQQSLDQGLQFLIQYYNGEERAKGNILERFSAQQFPDLHSELNLSSLELGDSALYFCASSVAPSSYNEQFFGPGTRLTVL.